The clone carrying this T cell receptor (beta chain) has just one count. The antigen remains unidentified. This sample was included in a study of cytomegalovirus exposure and HLA in healthy donors. The study's findings and limits: Most of the CMV-associated TCR beta chains (in a later analysis) appeared to be HLA-restricted. An Asian-associated ancestry cluster reportedly showed fewer N-insertions than the roughly 670-donor mean in a later analysis. Association of a missense DCLRE1C variant with TCR beta V- and J-gene trimming was reported in a later analysis. Using the classifier, cytomegalovirus status was reportedly diagnosed with high specificity and sensitivity.

The study ran its PCR with 60 Vbeta and 13 Jbeta primers. Only in-frame clones appear in the TCRdb table, and some are missing; sequencing was by immunoSEQ multiplex PCR. The sample lists fewer than 200,000 clones, around 78% occurring once. Germline CDR1 reads SGHRS; CDR2 reads YFSETQ. V lost 5 bases and J lost 4, with 18 bases in between. The CDR3 is 15 amino acids. The source material was PBMCs. The clonotype comes from a female donor in good health and CMV-seronegative. The chain joins TRBV5-1 to TRBJ2-5; a possible D gene is TRBD1 (5 bases). Here the CDR3 DNA reads TGCGCCAGCAGATTAAGGGGCGAACTCCCAGAGACCCAGTACTTC. Protein sequence: CASRLRGELPETQYF.